This is a list of T cell receptor beta chains from one sample in a study of T cells after posttransplantation cyclophosphamide. TCRdb's table, derived via immunoSEQ multiplex PCR, lists solely in-frame clones and lacks some. Recorded here are under 50,000 clones, none singletons. Sequenced sample: PBMCs. The receptors were gathered from a man aged 35 to 55 in good health, CMV-negative, and a related stem cell transplant donor. Each CDR3 is given with its conserved first and last residue. The order of the fields is J gene, D gene, clone size, V gene, CDR3 protein, CDR3 DNA. The D gene is left open where the match is weak. For some rows the clone size is stated as once, few or many, or as a class when expanded; others skip it.

J gene: TRBJ2-7
D gene: .
clone size: many
V gene: TRBV28
CDR3 protein: CASGTRAAVIGLGEQYF
CDR3 DNA: TGTGCCAGCGGGACTCGGGCCGCCGTGATTGGGTTAGGCGAGCAGTACTTC

J gene: TRBJ1-4
D gene: .
clone size: .
V gene: TRBV5-4
CDR3 protein: CASSRGGTSNEKLFF
CDR3 DNA: TGTGCCAGCAGTCGGGGGGGCACTTCTAATGAAAAACTGTTTTTT

J gene: TRBJ2-1
D gene: .
clone size: many
V gene: TRBV4-1
CDR3 protein: CASSQDRWAEGAYNEQFF
CDR3 DNA: TGCGCCAGCAGCCAAGATCGGTGGGCGGAGGGGGCTTACAATGAGCAGTTCTTC

J gene: TRBJ2-7
D gene: .
clone size: many
V gene: TRBV27
CDR3 protein: CASMPGTPYEQYF
CDR3 DNA: TGTGCCAGCATGCCCGGGACACCCTACGAGCAGTACTTC

J gene: TRBJ2-3
D gene: .
clone size: many
V gene: TRBV25-1
CDR3 protein: CASSRGGDTQYF
CDR3 DNA: TGTGCCAGCAGCCGAGGGGGAGATACGCAGTATTTT

J gene: TRBJ2-7
D gene: .
clone size: many
V gene: TRBV6-1
CDR3 protein: CASGVNYEQYF
CDR3 DNA: TGTGCCAGCGGTGTTAACTACGAGCAGTACTTC

J gene: TRBJ1-1
D gene: .
clone size: many
V gene: TRBV29-1
CDR3 protein: CSVRTGSTEAFF
CDR3 DNA: TGCAGCGTCCGAACAGGGTCCACTGAAGCTTTCTTT

J gene: TRBJ2-1
D gene: .
clone size: .
V gene: TRBV6-4
CDR3 protein: CASSARRSEPEQFF
CDR3 DNA: TGTGCCAGCAGTGCCCGCAGAAGCGAGCCTGAGCAGTTCTTC

J gene: TRBJ2-7
D gene: TRBD2
clone size: many
V gene: TRBV30
CDR3 protein: CAWSPAGGLWLGQYF
CDR3 DNA: TGTGCCTGGAGTCCAGCGGGGGGGTTATGGTTGGGGCAGTACTTC

J gene: TRBJ1-2
D gene: .
clone size: many
V gene: TRBV5-6
CDR3 protein: CASSVTSYGYTF
CDR3 DNA: TGTGCCAGCAGTGTAACATCATATGGCTACACCTTC

J gene: TRBJ1-2
D gene: TRBD1
clone size: many
V gene: TRBV28
CDR3 protein: CASSSPTRQGSYTF
CDR3 DNA: TGTGCCAGCAGTTCTCCAACTAGACAGGGGAGCTACACCTTC

J gene: TRBJ2-1
D gene: TRBD2
clone size: many
V gene: TRBV6-4
CDR3 protein: CASSVFPGGLAGVNEQFF
CDR3 DNA: TGTGCCAGCAGTGTTTTCCCCGGGGGACTAGCGGGAGTTAATGAGCAGTTCTTC

J gene: TRBJ2-7
D gene: TRBD2
clone size: many
V gene: TRBV11-2
CDR3 protein: CASSLGTSGTYEQYF
CDR3 DNA: TGTGCCAGCAGCTTAGGGACTAGCGGGACCTACGAGCAGTACTTC

J gene: TRBJ2-7
D gene: TRBD2
clone size: few
V gene: TRBV28
CDR3 protein: CASSSLAGGSYEQYF
CDR3 DNA: TGTGCCAGCAGTTCACTAGCGGGAGGATCCTACGAGCAGTACTTC

J gene: TRBJ1-5
D gene: .
clone size: many
V gene: TRBV19
CDR3 protein: CASSTDRQQPQHF
CDR3 DNA: TGTGCCAGTAGTACGGACAGACAACAGCCCCAGCATTTT

J gene: TRBJ1-2
D gene: .
clone size: many
V gene: TRBV27
CDR3 protein: CASSYTTALNYGYTF
CDR3 DNA: TGTGCCAGCAGTTACACGACAGCTCTTAACTATGGCTACACCTTC

J gene: TRBJ2-7
D gene: .
clone size: many
V gene: TRBV7-2
CDR3 protein: CASSSRGTGVSYEQYF
CDR3 DNA: TGTGCCAGCAGCTCTAGAGGGACGGGAGTCTCCTACGAGCAGTACTTC

J gene: TRBJ1-5
D gene: .
clone size: many
V gene: TRBV7-9
CDR3 protein: CASSLPAGQPQHF
CDR3 DNA: TGTGCCAGCAGCTTACCGGCAGGGCAGCCCCAGCATTTT

J gene: TRBJ1-3
D gene: TRBD1
clone size: many
V gene: TRBV6-4
CDR3 protein: CAIPDRGPSSSSGNTIYF
CDR3 DNA: TGTGCCATCCCGGACAGGGGGCCTTCCTCCAGCTCTGGAAACACCATATATTTT

J gene: TRBJ2-3
D gene: TRBD2
clone size: few
V gene: TRBV27
CDR3 protein: CVSASGSSSTDTQYF
CDR3 DNA: TGTGTCTCGGCTAGCGGGAGTTCTAGCACAGATACGCAGTATTTT

J gene: TRBJ2-7
D gene: TRBD2
clone size: many
V gene: TRBV5-1
CDR3 protein: CASSSAGLAGSYEQYF
CDR3 DNA: TGCGCCAGCAGCTCCGCGGGACTAGCGGGTTCCTACGAGCAGTACTTC

J gene: TRBJ2-1
D gene: TRBD2
clone size: many
V gene: TRBV7-9
CDR3 protein: CASSSLMGLAGGGEQFF
CDR3 DNA: TGTGCCAGCAGCTCTCTTATGGGACTAGCGGGAGGCGGTGAGCAGTTCTTC

J gene: TRBJ2-5
D gene: .
clone size: few
V gene: TRBV28
CDR3 protein: CASSGGPWEQYF
CDR3 DNA: TGTGCCAGCAGTGGGGGCCCTTGGGAGCAGTACTTC

J gene: TRBJ1-2
D gene: TRBD1
clone size: many
V gene: TRBV7-9
CDR3 protein: CASTATRDRANYGYTF
CDR3 DNA: TGTGCCAGCACGGCAACCCGGGACAGAGCTAACTATGGCTACACCTTC

J gene: TRBJ1-2
D gene: .
clone size: many
V gene: TRBV21-1
CDR3 protein: CASSPGQGTNGYTF
CDR3 DNA: TGTGCCAGCAGCCCGGGACAGGGGACGAATGGCTACACCTTC

J gene: TRBJ2-1
D gene: TRBD2
clone size: many
V gene: TRBV5-8
CDR3 protein: CASHPLGGSSYNEQFF
CDR3 DNA: TGTGCCAGCCACCCGTTAGGCGGGAGCTCCTACAATGAGCAGTTCTTC

J gene: TRBJ2-1
D gene: TRBD2
clone size: many
V gene: TRBV7-8
CDR3 protein: CASSVSGRTPRRENEQFF
CDR3 DNA: TGTGCCAGCAGCGTTAGCGGGAGGACCCCACGCCGGGAGAATGAGCAGTTCTTC

J gene: TRBJ2-7
D gene: .
clone size: many
V gene: TRBV5-4
CDR3 protein: CASSLDYPWEQYF
CDR3 DNA: TGTGCCAGCAGCTTGGACTACCCCTGGGAGCAGTACTTC

J gene: TRBJ2-7
D gene: TRBD2
clone size: few
V gene: TRBV6-5
CDR3 protein: CASSYSSGDYEQYF
CDR3 DNA: TGTGCCAGCAGTTACTCGAGCGGGGACTACGAGCAGTACTTC

J gene: TRBJ2-1
D gene: .
clone size: many
V gene: TRBV5-4
CDR3 protein: CASSLEALGSYNEQFF
CDR3 DNA: TGTGCCAGCAGCTTGGAAGCGCTCGGCTCCTACAATGAGCAGTTCTTC

J gene: TRBJ2-1
D gene: .
clone size: many
V gene: TRBV5-5
CDR3 protein: CASSLIIQGVREQFF
CDR3 DNA: TGTGCCAGCAGCTTAATAATACAGGGTGTACGAGAGCAGTTCTTC

J gene: TRBJ2-3
D gene: .
clone size: many
V gene: TRBV5-5
CDR3 protein: CASSLRAGTSTDTQYF
CDR3 DNA: TGTGCCAGCAGCCTAAGGGCGGGGACTAGCACAGATACGCAGTATTTT

J gene: TRBJ2-3
D gene: .
clone size: many
V gene: TRBV11-3
CDR3 protein: CASSLGYRETDTQYF
CDR3 DNA: TGTGCCAGCAGCTTAGGTTACCGGGAGACAGATACGCAGTATTTT

J gene: TRBJ2-1
D gene: .
clone size: many
V gene: TRBV4-2
CDR3 protein: CASSQDESSYNEQFF
CDR3 DNA: TGTGCCAGCAGCCAAGATGAGAGCTCCTACAATGAGCAGTTCTTC

J gene: TRBJ2-7
D gene: TRBD2
clone size: many
V gene: TRBV11-2
CDR3 protein: CASSPRGGRVAYEQYF
CDR3 DNA: TGTGCCAGCAGCCCCAGGGGCGGGAGGGTCGCCTACGAGCAGTACTTC

J gene: TRBJ2-2
D gene: .
clone size: many
V gene: TRBV7-9
CDR3 protein: CASSGVREGAGELFF
CDR3 DNA: TGTGCCAGCAGCGGAGTCAGGGAAGGAGCCGGGGAGCTGTTTTTT

J gene: TRBJ1-3
D gene: .
clone size: many
V gene: TRBV29-1
CDR3 protein: CSVDMGAVGNTIYF
CDR3 DNA: TGCAGCGTTGACATGGGGGCTGTTGGAAACACCATATATTTT

J gene: TRBJ2-3
D gene: .
clone size: many
V gene: TRBV19
CDR3 protein: CASSLEGHTDTQYF
CDR3 DNA: TGTGCCAGTAGTCTGGAGGGGCACACAGATACGCAGTATTTT

J gene: TRBJ2-3
D gene: TRBD2
clone size: many
V gene: TRBV19
CDR3 protein: CASSITNSAGGPRDTQYF
CDR3 DNA: TGTGCCAGTAGTATCACTAACTCTGCGGGAGGGCCAAGAGATACGCAGTATTTT

J gene: TRBJ2-1
D gene: .
clone size: many
V gene: TRBV28
CDR3 protein: CASSLNLDLYNEQFF
CDR3 DNA: TGTGCCAGCAGTTTAAATTTGGACTTGTACAATGAGCAGTTCTTC

J gene: TRBJ2-7
D gene: .
clone size: many
V gene: TRBV6-1
CDR3 protein: CASSERQLYEQYF
CDR3 DNA: TGTGCCAGCAGTGAACGACAGCTCTACGAGCAGTACTTC

J gene: TRBJ2-1
D gene: TRBD1
clone size: many
V gene: TRBV28
CDR3 protein: CASSFRTGFYNEQFF
CDR3 DNA: TGTGCCAGCAGTTTCCGGACAGGGTTTTACAATGAGCAGTTCTTC

J gene: TRBJ2-1
D gene: .
clone size: many
V gene: TRBV7-2
CDR3 protein: CASSAGLYNEQFF
CDR3 DNA: TGTGCCAGCAGCGCCGGACTATACAATGAGCAGTTCTTC

J gene: TRBJ2-7
D gene: .
clone size: many
V gene: TRBV29-1
CDR3 protein: CSAGGRGDSYEQYF
CDR3 DNA: TGCAGCGCCGGGGGGAGGGGGGACTCCTACGAGCAGTACTTC

J gene: TRBJ1-2
D gene: .
clone size: many
V gene: TRBV5-1
CDR3 protein: CASSLDGQGNYGYTF
CDR3 DNA: TGCGCCAGCAGCTTGGATGGCCAGGGAAACTATGGCTACACCTTC

J gene: TRBJ2-5
D gene: .
clone size: many
V gene: TRBV29-1
CDR3 protein: CSVEGQGGGYGETQYF
CDR3 DNA: TGCAGCGTTGAAGGACAGGGAGGTGGGTATGGAGAGACCCAGTACTTC

J gene: TRBJ2-7
D gene: .
clone size: many
V gene: TRBV5-1
CDR3 protein: CASRTTGSYEQYF
CDR3 DNA: TGCGCCAGCAGAACCACAGGATCCTACGAGCAGTACTTC

J gene: TRBJ2-7
D gene: TRBD2
clone size: many
V gene: TRBV6-1
CDR3 protein: CASRPGLAYEQYF
CDR3 DNA: TGTGCCAGTAGACCGGGACTAGCCTACGAGCAGTACTTC

J gene: TRBJ1-4
D gene: TRBD1
clone size: many
V gene: TRBV19
CDR3 protein: CASSQSGTANEKLFF
CDR3 DNA: TGTGCCAGTAGTCAGTCCGGGACAGCGAATGAAAAACTGTTTTTT

J gene: TRBJ2-7
D gene: .
clone size: few
V gene: TRBV12-2
CDR3 protein: CASRLAFFVTGTGAYEQYF
CDR3 DNA: TGTGCAAGTCGCTTAGCCTTCTTCGTGACCGGGACAGGGGCCTACGAGCAGTACTTC

J gene: TRBJ1-3
D gene: TRBD1
clone size: many
V gene: TRBV7-9
CDR3 protein: CASSLRPLTGEVRGNTIYF
CDR3 DNA: TGTGCCAGCAGCTTACGCCCGCTAACAGGGGAAGTCAGGGGAAACACCATATATTTT

J gene: TRBJ2-2
D gene: .
clone size: many
V gene: TRBV6-5
CDR3 protein: CASSYSPLGELFF
CDR3 DNA: TGTGCCAGCAGTTACTCCCCTTTGGGGGAGCTGTTTTTT

J gene: TRBJ2-1
D gene: TRBD2
clone size: many
V gene: TRBV6-6
CDR3 protein: CASSYETSEQFF
CDR3 DNA: TGTGCCAGCAGTTACGAGACTAGCGAGCAGTTCTTC